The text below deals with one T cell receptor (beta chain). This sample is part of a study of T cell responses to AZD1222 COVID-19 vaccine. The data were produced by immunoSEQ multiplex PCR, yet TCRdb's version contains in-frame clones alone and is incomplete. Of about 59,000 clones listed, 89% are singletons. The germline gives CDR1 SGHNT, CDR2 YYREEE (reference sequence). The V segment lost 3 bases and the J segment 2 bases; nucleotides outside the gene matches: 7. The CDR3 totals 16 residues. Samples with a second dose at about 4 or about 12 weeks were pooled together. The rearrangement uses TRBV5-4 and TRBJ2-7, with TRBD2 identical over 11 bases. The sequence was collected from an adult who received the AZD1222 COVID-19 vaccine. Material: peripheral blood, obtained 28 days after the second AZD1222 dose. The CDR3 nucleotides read TGTGCCAGCAGCTCCTCTAGCGGGGGGAAAACCTACGAGCAGTACTTC. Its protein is CASSSSSGGKTYEQYF.